This entry features one T cell receptor beta chain sequence. Its matching antigen is unknown. V lost 2 bases, J lost 3 bases, and 8 bases lay in between. The CDR3 spans 15 residues. Germline lookup yields CDR1 MNHNS and CDR2 SASEGT. The data were taken from a study of glioma-infiltrating T cells after dendritic cell vaccination. Time point of the sample: after dendritic cell vaccination, including at tumor progression/relapse. Up to about 2 ug genomic DNA was used for TCRB CDR3 amplification. Primers: 60 V beta forward and 13 J beta reverse. Produced via immunoSEQ multiplex PCR; TCRdb's table is partial and in-frame only. The sample includes approximately 92,000 clones, 80% seen only once; the top ten take 5% to 7%. Points from the study as a whole: Complete blood and tumor specimen sets were limited to few patients.

This clonotype was obtained from a human donor with glioblastoma. The chain employs TRBV6-1 and TRBJ1-6, with D possibly being TRBD1 (5 bases). This sample comprised blood, obtained after dendritic cell vaccination. The chain's CDR3 is CASSEFGGYNSPLHF. The DNA of the CDR3 is TGTGCCAGCAGTGAATTCGGGGGCTATAATTCACCCCTCCACTTT.